The present entry profiles one T cell receptor beta chain with its context. The sample belongs to a study of blood T cell repertoires in COVID-19. Study in general: COVID-19 samples from acute and convalescent phases originated in the United States, Italy and Spain.

Libraries were prepared by immunoSEQ multiplex PCR; TCRdb keeps only in-frame clonotypes and omits some of them. The sample contains approximately 330,000 clones, roughly 87% of which appear only once. This CDR3 is built from 13 residues. The trim removed 8 bases at V and 5 bases at J, leaving 6 bases unmatched. J is TRBJ2-3 and V is TRBV12-3 or TRBV12-4; 8 nucleotides match TRBD2. The sample was peripheral blood. The TCR sequence derives from a man aged 25-45 years with COVID-19, enrolled during active disease. The CDR3 here is CASCRLAGDTQYF. In DNA form, the CDR3 reads TGTGCCAGCTGTCGCCTAGCGGGAGATACGCAGTATTTT.